Listed here are 24 T cell receptor beta chains from one sample, sequenced in a study of blood T cells in healthy people across ages. Combining a sample-barcoded 5' primer with a J-beta primer mix, a second PCR ran for about 7 to 12 cycles. TCRdb ran MiXCR on the 5' RACE reads and lists one entry per CDR3 protein. The table shows 450,000 to 700,000 distinct CDR3 sequences, with 27% occurring only once. Sequences were obtained from blood. Receptor source: a woman in her 70s in good health.

This chain connects TRBV5-1 to TRBJ2-3; D ambiguous. Trimming left V 1 base short and J 4 bases short, with 10 bases between. The CDR3 has 14 amino acids. Germline lookup yields CDR1 SGHRS and CDR2 YFSETQ. The CDR3 bases are TGCGCCAGCAGCTTGAATGGGTTGCCAGATACGCAGTATTTT. Residues: CASSLNGLPDTQYF.

Regarding this clonotype: This could be a read error, since a much larger clone is one nucleotide away. This chain links TRBV11-1 with TRBJ2-1, with a tentative D call TRBD2 (6 bases). The CDR3 spans 14 residues. The V end was cut by 5 bases, the J end by 12 bases, with 20 bases between. The V gene's germline CDR1 is SGHAT and CDR2 FQDESV (reference sequence). The CDR3 loop reads CASSLAGASGWQFF. CDR3 nucleotides: TGTGCCAGCAGCCTCGCTGGAGCAAGCGGGTGGCAGTTCTTC.

To note about this clonotype: Relative to the germline gene, one junction end is altered; a read error may explain this. The chain links TRBV7-2 to TRBJ2-5; 10 bases map to TRBD2. This CDR3 contains 15 residues. The germline gives CDR1 SGHTA, CDR2 FQGNSA. This CDR3 reads CASSIASGGAETQCF. CDR3 bases: TGTGCCAGCAGCATCGCTAGCGGGGGAGCGGAGACCCAGTGCTTC.

The J gene is TRBJ2-1, the V gene TRBV5-1, with 8 bases matching TRBD2. From germline, CDR1 is SGHRS and CDR2 YFSETQ. The CDR3 has 15 residues. Trimming took 4 bases from V and 1 from J; bases not matched to a gene: 4. Here the CDR3 DNA reads TGCGCCAGCAGCGAAACTAGCGGTTCCTACAATGAGCAGTTCTTC. It encodes CASSETSGSYNEQFF.

This clonotype came up a few times. One end of the junction fails to match germline, which may point to a read error. The chain uses TRBV20-1 and TRBJ2-1, with D possibly TRBD2 on 7 matching bases. There are 12 residues in the CDR3. CDR1 and CDR2 (germline): DFQATT, SNEGSKA (reference sequence). This chain's CDR3 is CSPQDNSGGRRF. The CDR3 DNA reads as TGCAGTCCACAAGATAATTCGGGGGGCCGTCGTTTC.

In regard to this clonotype: A read error is likely, as this CDR3 ends without the conserved phenylalanine or tryptophan. This chain links TRBV20-1 with TRBJ1-1; no clear D gene. V was cut by 3 bases and J by 11 bases, with 13 bases left in between. This CDR3 is built from 11 residues. Germline loops: CDR1 DFQATT, CDR2 SNEGSKA (reference sequence). This CDR3 is CSARLGTMAFS. The CDR3 DNA sequence: TGCAGTGCTAGGCTCGGTACCATGGCTTTCTCT.

V gene TRBV7-2 combines with J gene TRBJ2-1, with 8 bases identical to TRBD2. The end of the DNA aligns better with TRBJ2-7, so the J call may be wrong. Germline CDR1 SGHTA, CDR2 FQGNSA. CDR3 length: 13 amino acids. In nucleotides, the CDR3 is TGTGCCAGCAGCTCGAGCGGGAGAGTCGAGCAGTACTTC. It is translated as CASSSSGRVEQYF.

The chain recombines TRBV6-2 or TRBV6-3 with TRBJ1-4, with TRBD1 identical over 8 bases. The CDR3 has 15 residues. Looked up from germline, CDR1 is MNHEY and CDR2 is SVGEGT. J was trimmed by 8 bases and V by 6 bases; bases with no gene match: 11. In DNA form, the CDR3 reads TGTGCCAGCAGACCTGGGACAGGCCGGGGGGAAAAACTGTTTTTT. Translation gives CASRPGTGRGEKLFF.

This clonotype was seen more than once but under ten times. The J gene is TRBJ1-4, the V gene TRBV20-1, with D possibly being TRBD1 (5 bases). This CDR3 comprises 13 residues. The ends were cut back, 3 bases at V and 6 bases at J, with 11 bases in the middle. In germline, CDR1 is DFQATT, CDR2 SNEGSKA (reference sequence). CDR3 protein: CSARGGEYEKLFF. CDR3 in DNA: TGCAGTGCTAGGGGGGGAGAGTATGAAAAACTGTTTTTT.

The chain recombines TRBV18 with TRBJ2-2; D tentatively fits TRBD1 or TRBD2 (5 bases each). CDR3 length equals 15 residues. V was clipped by 5 bases and J by 2 bases, with 12 bases between them. The germline gives CDR1 KGHSH, CDR2 LQKENI. CDR3 in amino acids: CASSAPGPNTGELFF. DNA of the CDR3: TGTGCCAGCTCAGCCCCGGGACCAAACACCGGGGAGCTGTTTTTT.

The genes are TRBV3-1 and TRBJ2-3; D not resolved. Trimming shortened V by 1 base and J by 0 bases, and 8 bases separated the two germline ends. CDR3 length equals 15 residues. CDR1 is LGHDT and CDR2 is YNNKEL in the germline V gene (reference sequence). The CDR3 sequence is CASSQVQRSTDTQYF. The CDR3 DNA reads as TGTGCCAGCAGCCAAGTACAAAGAAGCACAGATACGCAGTATTTT.

The chain combines TRBV7-9 with TRBJ2-3, with 7 bases lining up with TRBD1. Germline V gene sequence: CDR1 SEHNR, CDR2 FQNEAQ (reference sequence). V shed 6 bases, J shed 5 bases, and the junction held 14 bases outside the gene matches. The CDR3 is 16 residues long. The CDR3 spells CASRGQRSAGEDTQYF. In nucleotides, the CDR3 is TGTGCCAGCAGGGGACAGAGAAGTGCAGGAGAAGATACGCAGTATTTT.

This clonotype occurred a few times. The chain employs TRBV20-1 and TRBJ2-1; D is possibly TRBD2 (5 bases). Looked up from germline, CDR1 is DFQATT and CDR2 is SNEGSKA (reference sequence). The V gene lost 4 bases and the J gene lost 4 bases, with 14 bases spanning the gap. This CDR3 region has 14 residues. The CDR3 loop is CSAMGLAEYNEQFF. CDR3 nucleotides: TGCAGTGCTATGGGCCTAGCAGAGTACAATGAGCAGTTCTTC.

This clonotype was picked up a small number of times. This chain connects TRBV12-3 or TRBV12-4 to TRBJ1-5; D gene unclear. CDR3 size: 11 residues. V lost 8 bases and J lost 1, with 3 bases in between. In DNA, the CDR3 is TGTGCCAGCCAGAGCAATCAGCCCCAGCATTTT. Its protein product is CASQSNQPQHF.

This clonotype has just a few counts. The V and J genes are TRBV6-6 and TRBJ2-7, with a weak D call TRBD2 (6 bases). Germline CDR1 and CDR2: MNHNY and SVGAGI (reference sequence). The V gene lost 5 bases and the J gene lost 5 bases, with 19 bases spanning the gap. This CDR3 is 15 amino acids long. The CDR3 nucleotides are TGTGCCAGCAGTCTTTTCGGCGGGGAGTCGGACGAGCAGTACTTC. This codes for CASSLFGGESDEQYF.

The rearrangement links TRBV7-2 to TRBJ1-3, with D unresolved. Germline V gene data show CDR1 as SGHTA and CDR2 as FQGNSA. The CDR3 length is 13 residues. Trimming shortened V by 5 bases and J by 8 bases, and 13 bases separated the two germline ends. The chain's CDR3 is CASSTAGMDTIYF. CDR3 sequence (DNA): TGTGCCAGCAGCACCGCGGGGATGGACACCATATATTTT.

The chain couples TRBV6-5 to TRBJ2-5, with D unresolved. The germline V gene has CDR1 MNHEY and CDR2 SVGAGI. The CDR3 consists of 14 residues. Deletions cut 5 bases from V and 0 bases from J, with 10 bases between. The CDR3 sequence: CASSPGPNQETQYF. CDR3 bases: TGTGCCAGCAGTCCCGGACCCAACCAAGAGACCCAGTACTTC.

In DNA, the CDR3 is TGTGCCAGCAGCCGCCCGGGGTTCGCCTTAGAGACCCAGTACTTC. Translating gives CASSRPGFALETQYF. The V and J genes are TRBV14 and TRBJ2-5, with D possibly being TRBD2 (5 bases). The CDR3 covers 15 residues. Germline lookup yields CDR1 SGHDN and CDR2 FVKESK. V was pared by 4 bases and J by 4 bases, with 16 bases between. Filled out from reference TRBV14 and TRBJ2-5, the complete variable domain reads EAGVTQFPSHSVIEKGQTVTLRCDPISGHDNLYWYRRVMGKEIKFLLHFVKESKQDESGMPNNRFLAERTGGTYSTLKVQPAELEDSGVYFCASSRPGFALETQYFGPGTRLLVL.

This clonotype was picked up a small number of times. The rearrangement joins TRBV5-1 to TRBJ2-5; 11 positions agree with TRBD2. CDR1 is SGHRS and CDR2 is YFSETQ in the germline V gene. J gave up 5 bases and V 4 bases, and 7 bases lay outside the gene matches. The CDR3 spans 15 residues. The CDR3 protein is CASSLSGGALETQYF. As DNA, the CDR3 is TGCGCCAGCAGCCTTAGCGGGGGGGCCTTGGAGACCCAGTACTTC.

V and J are TRBV7-9 and TRBJ2-4; TRBD1 is a possible D gene (6 bases). Trimming left V 2 bases short and J 2 bases short, with 10 bases between. The CDR3 runs 15 residues. From germline, CDR1 is SEHNR and CDR2 FQNEAQ (reference sequence). The CDR3 nucleotides read TGTGCCAGCAGCTTAACCCAGGGGACCAAAAACATTCAGTACTTC. Translating it yields CASSLTQGTKNIQYF.

This clonotype occurred once. This chain links TRBV4-1 with TRBJ2-1; a weak D match, TRBD2 (5 bases). V lost 4 bases and J lost 2, with 24 bases in between. This CDR3 has 19 residues. The germline V gene encodes CDR1 MGHRA and CDR2 YSYEKL. The CDR3 protein is CASSPGLRTSPGAYNEQFF. DNA of the CDR3: TGCGCCAGCAGCCCTGGACTGCGCACTAGTCCTGGGGCCTACAATGAGCAGTTCTTC.

The CDR3 nucleotides read TGTGCCAGCAGCCTGCCCGGGACTCCCCAAGAGACCCAGTACTTC. It is translated as CASSLPGTPQETQYF. The chain uses TRBV6-6 and TRBJ2-5; possibly TRBD2 for D (6 bases). This CDR3 has 15 amino acids. CDR1 is MNHNY, CDR2 SVGAGI, per germline (reference sequence). The V end was cut by 6 bases, the J end by 1 base, with 15 bases between.

This clonotype has just a few counts. This chain uses TRBV11-2 with TRBJ2-7; D unclear. There are 14 residues in the CDR3. The germline CDR1 and CDR2 sequences are SGHAT and FQNNGV. The V gene lost 1 base and the J gene lost 2 bases, with 9 bases spanning the gap. CDR3 sequence (DNA): TGTGCCAGCAGCTTAGTGGGGTCCCCCTACGAGCAGTACTTC. Translated, it gives CASSLVGSPYEQYF.

The chain has TRBV7-9 and TRBJ1-2; 8 nucleotides line up with TRBD1. The CDR3 runs 15 residues. V was pared by 5 bases and J by 14 bases, with 19 bases of the junction left unmatched. Germline-derived CDR1 and CDR2 are SEHNR and FQNEAQ (reference sequence). Here the CDR3 reads CASSLDYPRTGSKTF. In nucleotides, the CDR3 is TGTGCCAGCAGCCTTGATTACCCTCGGACAGGGTCAAAAACCTTC.